This T cell receptor (beta chain) was documented in a study of T cells in Graves' hyperthyroidism and ophthalmopathy. Diagnoses used clinical symptoms, serum thyroxine and TRAb, thyroid ultrasound and orbital computed tomography. Study-wide findings and caveats: Most thyroid clonotypes expanded above 0.001 were also detected in blood.

It was RNA transcripts that yielded the amplified TCR beta CDR3 regions. A first-round RT-PCR of the TCR CDR3 used the HTBI primer set. Via MiXCR, TCRdb re-called the multiplex PCR reads, giving one row per CDR3 protein. The data show fewer than 850,000 distinct CDR3 sequences, about 18% seen once. The V end was cut by 3 bases, the J end by 2 bases, with 7 bases between. The CDR3 is 14 amino acids. Germline CDR1 KGHSH, CDR2 LQKENI. This clonotype was counted only a few times. The antigen remains undetermined. The chain has TRBV18 and TRBJ1-4; D unresolved. This clonotype was sampled from a man between 45 and 60 years old with Graves' hyperthyroidism. Sequenced input: blood. The CDR3 DNA sequence: TGTGCCAGCTCACCGGCGAGGACTAATGAAAAACTGTTTTTT. Encoded protein: CASSPARTNEKLFF.